This TCR beta chain was recorded in a study of patients and donors after allogeneic stem cell transplantation. TCRdb redid the calling of the RT-PCR reads with MiXCR, one entry per CDR3 protein. This repertoire shows about 76,000 distinct CDR3 sequences, about 26% found once; its top ten account for about 26%. The CDR3 is made up of 17 amino acids. The V gene end was trimmed by 3 bases and the J gene end by 3 bases; junction bases not matched to a gene: 11. This clonotype appeared a single time. Sequencing used blood, either unsorted or a sorted T cell fraction (not recorded which). This sequence joins TRBV12-3 or TRBV12-4 and TRBJ2-3; TRBD2 agrees at 8 bases. This clonotype originated in a human donor who was either an allogeneic HSCT recipient or a stem cell or donor lymphocyte infusion donor (not recorded which). It is not recorded whose cells these are; they may come from a transplant donor. This chain's CDR3 is CASSFPLTGGLTDTQYF. The CDR3 bases are TGTGCCAGCAGTTTTCCCCTCACGGGGGGGCTTACAGATACGCAGTATTTT.